This is a list of T cell receptor beta chains from one sample in a study of lymphopenia after photon versus proton radiotherapy. Only in-frame clones appear in the TCRdb table, and some are missing; sequencing was by immunoSEQ multiplex PCR. The sample consists of about 160,000 clones, around nine tenths of them appearing once. The sample was peripheral blood, taken from a patient treated with photon-based radiotherapy. The receptors here all came from a man in his fifties with gastric cancer. CDR3s include the opening cysteine and the closing phenylalanine or tryptophan. D genes are given only for firm matches. Clone sizes are given selectively: once, few, many, or a class where the clone is expanded.

len	abundance	d_gene	v_gene	j_gene	CDR3nt	CDR3aa
13	NA	NA	TRBV28	TRBJ2-7	TGTGCCAGCGGGGGGGGCGTTATTCGCGAGCAGTACTTC	CASGGGVIREQYF
15	NA	NA	TRBV19	TRBJ1-2	TGTGCCAGTAGTTACTCCGGCAGGGGTGGCTATGGCTACACCTTC	CASSYSGRGGYGYTF
17	NA	NA	TRBV10-3	TRBJ2-3	TGTGCCATCAGTGTCGGCGTAGCGGACCGTAGCACAGATACGCAGTATTTT	CAISVGVADRSTDTQYF
15	NA	TRBD2	TRBV4-1	TRBJ2-5	TGCGCCAGCAGCCAAGGGAGTAGCGGGAGAGAGACCCAGTACTTC	CASSQGSSGRETQYF
13	NA	NA	TRBV5-1	TRBJ1-4	TGCGCCAGCAGCTTGGACGGACCTGGGGAACTGTTTTTT	CASSLDGPGELFF
16	NA	NA	TRBV6-1	TRBJ1-2	TGTGCCAGCAGTGAAAGCAGGCCTAGGGGTAACTATGGCTACACCTTC	CASSESRPRGNYGYTF
14	NA	TRBD1	TRBV27	TRBJ1-2	TGTGCCAGCAGACGGACAGGGGCAATGTCCGGCTACACCTTC	CASRRTGAMSGYTF
15	NA	NA	TRBV7-2	TRBJ2-3	TGTGCCAGCAGCTTAGCAGGGGCCAGCACAGATACGCAGTATTTT	CASSLAGASTDTQYF
15	once	NA	TRBV7-2	TRBJ2-2	TGTGCCAGCAGCTTAACACAGGTCAACACCGGGGAGCTGTTTTTT	CASSLTQVNTGELFF
13	NA	TRBD1	TRBV7-3	TRBJ2-1	TGTGCCAGCAGCCATGACAGGGCCAATGAGCAGTTCTTC	CASSHDRANEQFF
15	NA	NA	TRBV28	TRBJ2-7	TGTGCCAGCAGTTTTATGCGTCGGGTATCCTACGAGCAGTACTTC	CASSFMRRVSYEQYF
15	NA	TRBD2	TRBV9	TRBJ2-2	TGTGCCAGCAGCGTAGAAGGTAGCGGGACCGGGGAGCTGTTTTTT	CASSVEGSGTGELFF
11	NA	NA	TRBV20-1	TRBJ1-2	TGCAGTGCTAGTTTACGGTCCGGCTACACCTTC	CSASLRSGYTF
13	NA	NA	TRBV6-5	TRBJ2-1	TGTGCCAGCAGCTTTGAGCGGGACAACGAGCAGTTCTTC	CASSFERDNEQFF
15	NA	NA	TRBV2	TRBJ2-3	TGTGCCAGCAGTGAGGGGCTCTTAGGAACAGATACGCAGTATTTT	CASSEGLLGTDTQYF
14	NA	NA	TRBV7-9	TRBJ2-1	TGTGCCAGCAGCTTAGCTGGCTCATACAATGAGCAGTTCTTC	CASSLAGSYNEQFF
11	NA	NA	TRBV29-1	TRBJ2-5	TGCAGCGTCCCGGTGGATAGGACCCAGTACTTC	CSVPVDRTQYF
14	NA	TRBD1	TRBV7-9	TRBJ1-2	TGTGCCAGCAGCCTAGGACAGGGGAGTTCTGGCTACACCTTC	CASSLGQGSSGYTF
15	NA	NA	TRBV5-1	TRBJ1-4	TGCGCCAGCAGCTTGGGAATACAGCGTAATGAAAAACTGTTTTTT	CASSLGIQRNEKLFF
16	once	TRBD2	TRBV6-4	TRBJ2-3	TGTGCCAGCAGTCTAGCGGGAGGATCTAGCACAGATACGCAGTATTTT	CASSLAGGSSTDTQYF
19	NA	TRBD2	TRBV7-9	TRBJ2-2	TGTGCCAGCAGGGGGAGACGGGGATGGCGGGAGGAGAACACCGGGGAGCTGTTTTTT	CASRGRRGWREENTGELFF
14	NA	NA	TRBV6-6	TRBJ1-3	TGTGCCACCTTGTCGGGAAGACCTAGAAACACCATATATTTT	CATLSGRPRNTIYF
16	NA	NA	TRBV7-2	TRBJ1-2	TGTGCCAGCAGCTTAGGGGGGCTCAGGGATAACTATGGCTACACCTTC	CASSLGGLRDNYGYTF
16	NA	TRBD2	TRBV6-1	TRBJ2-7	TGTGCCAGCAGTGCCAACACGGAGGGACTAGCGGGAGTTCAGTACTTC	CASSANTEGLAGVQYF
14	NA	NA	TRBV5-6	TRBJ1-1	TGTGCCAGCAGCCTGCGACAGGCGAACACTGAAGCTTTCTTT	CASSLRQANTEAFF
13	NA	TRBD2	TRBV5-1	TRBJ2-3	TGCGCCAGCAGTCAAGCGGGAGCAAATACGCAGTATTTT	CASSQAGANTQYF
14	NA	TRBD1	TRBV18	TRBJ1-2	TGTGCCAGCTCACCCGGGCAGGGGGCCCATGGCTACACCTTC	CASSPGQGAHGYTF
14	NA	TRBD1	TRBV27	TRBJ1-2	TGTGCCAGCAGTCACATTGGACAGGGCTATGGCTACACCTTC	CASSHIGQGYGYTF
16	NA	NA	TRBV5-1	TRBJ2-1	TGCGCCAGCAGCCCGGGAGCTACAAGCTCCTACAATGAGCAGTTCTTC	CASSPGATSSYNEQFF
11	NA	NA	TRBV7-6	TRBJ2-5	TGTGCCAGCAGCTCCGGAGAGACCCAGTACTTC	CASSSGETQYF
12	once	NA	TRBV19	TRBJ2-1	TGTGCCAGTATGGAGCTTAGGAATGAGCAGTTCTTC	CASMELRNEQFF
17	NA	TRBD2	TRBV30	TRBJ2-7	TGTGCCTGGAGGGAATTGGCTAGCGGGTACGTTCCCTACGAGCAGTACTTC	CAWRELASGYVPYEQYF
15	NA	NA	TRBV6-1	TRBJ1-5	TGTGCCAGCAGTGAATGGGGCCCCATCAGGCAGCCCCAGCATTTT	CASSEWGPIRQPQHF
16	NA	NA	TRBV30	TRBJ2-1	TGTGCCTGGAGTCTTACAGGAAGGGGATTTTACAATGAGCAGTTCTTC	CAWSLTGRGFYNEQFF
15	NA	TRBD1	TRBV18	TRBJ1-5	TGTGCCAGCTCACCGACAGGGGACAGCAATCAGCCCCAGCATTTT	CASSPTGDSNQPQHF
12	NA	NA	TRBV5-1	TRBJ1-1	TGCGCCAGCAGCTTGCCTGCCACTGAAGCTTTCTTT	CASSLPATEAFF
13	NA	NA	TRBV30	TRBJ1-1	TGTGCCTGGAGAAGTCCGGGGTGGACTGAAGCTTTCTTT	CAWRSPGWTEAFF
15	once	NA	TRBV6-1	TRBJ2-5	TGTGCCAGCAGTGCTCCGACAGGTGCATTGAAGACCCAGTACTTC	CASSAPTGALKTQYF
15	NA	NA	TRBV12-5	TRBJ2-7	TGTGCTAGTGGTTTGGTACGCGGGACACACTACGAGCAGTACTTC	CASGLVRGTHYEQYF
13	NA	NA	TRBV10-3	TRBJ1-1	TGTGCCATCAGCCCCGAGTATCGGGGGAGCGCTTTCTTT	CAISPEYRGSAFF
16	NA	TRBD1	TRBV5-1	TRBJ2-7	TGCGCCAGCAGCTTGGGGCCCGGGACAGGGGTGAACGAGCAGTACTTC	CASSLGPGTGVNEQYF
13	NA	NA	TRBV19	TRBJ2-7	TGTGCCAGTAGTATCTCCGCCAAGACGGAGCAGTACTTC	CASSISAKTEQYF